Below are 32 T cell receptor beta chains sequenced from a single sample in a study of blood T cell repertoires in COVID-19. The data were produced by immunoSEQ multiplex PCR, yet TCRdb's version contains in-frame clones alone and is incomplete. The table lists about 220,000 clones, 70% to 90% of them singletons. The sample comprised PBMCs or T cells enriched from blood (not recorded which). The receptors originated from a woman aged 40 to 50 with acute COVID-19.

The rearrangement links TRBV7-9 to TRBJ2-1, with D maybe TRBD1 (5 bases). V lost 1 base to trimming and J lost 2 bases, with 9 bases between them. The CDR3 has 15 amino acids. The germline V gene has CDR1 SEHNR and CDR2 FQNEAQ (reference sequence). The CDR3 DNA reads as TGTGCCAGCAGCTTAGGCCCCAGGGCCTACAATGAGCAGTTCTTC. This gives the protein CASSLGPRAYNEQFF.

This chain joins TRBV12-3 or TRBV12-4 and TRBJ1-1; tentative D call: TRBD1 (5 bases). The CDR3 length is 13 residues. Trimming pared 10 bases from V and 5 bases from J, leaving 17 bases between. The CDR3 protein is CATRERGMTEAFF. The DNA for the CDR3 is TGTGCCACCCGGGAGAGGGGTATGACTGAAGCTTTCTTT.

The chain uses TRBV6-5 and TRBJ1-4, with TRBD1 identical over 9 bases. The J segment lost 7 bases and the V segment lost 6 bases, leaving 9 bases of the junction unmatched. The CDR3 runs to 15 residues. In germline, CDR1 is MNHEY, CDR2 SVGAGI. This CDR3 is CASRFPGQGGEKLFF. The CDR3 bases are TGTGCCAGCAGATTCCCGGGACAGGGCGGTGAAAAACTGTTTTTT.

The V call is TRBV9, the J call TRBJ1-2; tentatively, D is TRBD1 (5 bases). Germline V gene sequence: CDR1 SGDLS, CDR2 YYNGEE. With 4 bases removed from V and 4 bases from J, the gap between germline ends came to 14 bases. This CDR3 comprises 14 residues. The CDR3 protein is CASSPGGGGYGYTF. In DNA form, the CDR3 reads TGTGCCAGCAGCCCCGGGGGGGGTGGCTATGGCTACACCTTC.

The chain has TRBV2 and TRBJ1-1; D call uncertain. The CDR3 is made up of 13 amino acids. V was cut by 6 bases and J by 1 base, with 9 bases left in between. Germline lookup yields CDR1 SNHLY and CDR2 FYNNEI. The CDR3 sequence is CASSYSKNTEAFF. The CDR3, as DNA: TGTGCCAGCAGCTACAGTAAGAACACTGAAGCTTTCTTT.

This clone has just a few counts. The chain couples TRBV10-2 to TRBJ1-5, with 10 bases identical to TRBD1. Losses at the gene ends were 8 bases for V and 3 bases for J; bases not matched to a gene: 7. Germline lookup yields CDR1 WSHSY and CDR2 SAAADI. The CDR3 extends over 15 amino acids. The CDR3 protein is CASGEGTGVNQPQHF. CDR3 in DNA: TGCGCCAGCGGGGAAGGGACAGGGGTCAATCAGCCCCAGCATTTT.

This sequence joins TRBV5-1 and TRBJ1-2, with 9 bases that match TRBD1. This CDR3 region has 15 residues. After removal of 0 bases from V and 4 bases from J, the junction contained 4 bases not matched to a gene. CDR1 is SGHRS and CDR2 is YFSETQ in the germline V gene. CDR3 amino acids: CASSLAQGAGYGYTF. The CDR3, as DNA: TGCGCCAGCAGCTTGGCACAGGGGGCTGGCTATGGCTACACCTTC.

This chain joins TRBV19 and TRBJ1-5, with D possibly TRBD1 on 5 matching bases. Trimming stripped 1 base from V and 2 bases from J, with 12 bases between. This CDR3 region has 16 residues. The V gene's germline CDR1 is LNHDA and CDR2 SQIVND (reference sequence). The CDR3 coding sequence is TGTGCCAGTAGTATAGGCCGGGGGTATGGCAATCAGCCCCAGCATTTT. This gives the protein CASSIGRGYGNQPQHF.

The rearrangement links TRBV3-1 (or the pseudogene TRBV3-2) to TRBJ2-7, with 8 bases identical to TRBD2. The CDR3 is 17 residues long. Trimming removed 4 bases from V and 3 bases from J; junction bases left unmatched: 14. CDR1 and CDR2 from the germline V gene are LGHDT and YNNKEL (reference sequence). For the CDR3, the DNA is TGTGCCAGCAGCCCATCCCCCGGGGGGGCCGGGGACTACGAGCAGTACTTC. This gives the protein CASSPSPGGAGDYEQYF.

This rearrangement joins TRBV5-1 to TRBJ1-1; 9 nucleotides match TRBD1. V shed 6 bases, J shed 4 bases, and the junction held 10 bases outside the gene matches. CDR3 size: 15 residues. CDR1 is SGHRS, CDR2 YFSETQ, per germline. CDR3 DNA sequence: TGCGCCAGCAATAGGGACAGGGAGAGATCCACTGAAGCTTTCTTT. Protein sequence: CASNRDRERSTEAFF.

This clone was seen more than once but under ten times. The V call is TRBV18, the J call TRBJ1-2; D unclear. This CDR3 has 14 amino acids. Germline V CDR1 and CDR2: KGHSH, LQKENI. V dropped 1 base and J dropped 2 bases, with 8 bases sitting between them. In DNA, the CDR3 is TGTGCCAGCTCACCACAGGGAGAAAACTATGGCTACACCTTC. It translates to CASSPQGENYGYTF.

V usage is TRBV7-9 and J usage is TRBJ2-7, with 7 positions matching TRBD1. Germline V gene lookup returns CDR1 SEHNR and CDR2 FQNEAQ (reference sequence). The CDR3 runs 15 residues. Losses at the gene ends were 1 base for V and 1 base for J; bases not matched to a gene: 4. CDR3 bases: TGTGCCAGCAGCTTAGGGGACAGAGGATCCTACGAGCAGTACTTC. Amino acid sequence: CASSLGDRGSYEQYF.

This clone was seen only once. This chain's CDR3 is CASSYLLAGGDNEQFF. The CDR3 nucleotides read TGTGCCAGCAGTTATCTCCTAGCGGGGGGGGACAATGAGCAGTTCTTC. V is TRBV6-6 and J is TRBJ2-1; 12 nucleotides align to TRBD2. V lost 3 bases to trimming and J lost 5 bases; unmatched junction nucleotides: 5. CDR1 is MNHNY and CDR2 is SVGAGI in the germline V gene (reference sequence). The CDR3 totals 16 residues.

This chain connects TRBV30 to TRBJ1-4, with a tentative D call TRBD1 (6 bases). Germline CDR1 and CDR2: GTSNPN and SVGIG (reference sequence). The CDR3 is 13 amino acids. The V end was cut by 3 bases, the J end by 7 bases, with 12 bases between. CDR3 loop: CAWSLTGSEKLFF. CDR3 in DNA: TGTGCCTGGAGCTTGACAGGTAGTGAAAAACTGTTTTTT.

V gene TRBV19 combines with J gene TRBJ1-5; TRBD1 matches at 10 bases. Germline loops: CDR1 LNHDA, CDR2 SQIVND (reference sequence). The CDR3 loop spans 16 amino acids. Germline trimming cut 4 bases from V and 5 bases from J; bases unmatched to any gene: 8. CDR3 DNA: TGTGCCAGTAGTACAGCCCGGGACAGGGGATATCAGCCCCAGCATTTT. Amino acid sequence: CASSTARDRGYQPQHF.

The chain joins TRBV5-1 to TRBJ1-1, with 8 bases matching TRBD1. The V segment lost 1 base and the J segment 4 bases; nucleotides outside the gene matches: 3. The CDR3 contains 14 residues. CDR1 SGHRS and CDR2 YFSETQ come from the germline V gene. The CDR3 sequence is CASSLNTGGTEAFF. CDR3 nucleotide sequence: TGCGCCAGCAGCTTGAACACAGGGGGCACTGAAGCTTTCTTT.

The sample holds one count of this clone. J is TRBJ1-2 and V is TRBV7-9; D is uncertain. The ends were cut back, 1 base at V and 8 bases at J, with 14 bases in the middle. The CDR3 is 14 residues long. Germline CDR1 is SEHNR and CDR2 is FQNEAQ (reference sequence). CDR3 residues: CASSLGQAEWGYTF. The CDR3 bases are TGTGCCAGCAGCTTAGGGCAGGCAGAGTGGGGCTACACCTTC.

This clone was counted once. The V call is TRBV11-2, the J call TRBJ1-1; TRBD1 is a possible D gene (5 bases). Germline V CDR1 and CDR2: SGHAT, FQNNGV. The CDR3 loop spans 14 amino acids. V lost 2 bases to trimming and J lost 1 base, with 8 bases between them. DNA of the CDR3: TGTGCCAGCAGCTTACGCACAGGGAACACTGAAGCTTTCTTT. Translation gives CASSLRTGNTEAFF.

This clone has at least ten counts. This chain links TRBV7-6 with TRBJ2-5; 10 bases are shared with TRBD2. The V and J ends lost 4 bases and 6 bases, in that order; junction bases with no gene match: 5. The CDR3 is 14 amino acids. The germline V gene encodes CDR1 SGHVS and CDR2 FNYEAQ. The CDR3 loop is CASSSQLAGKTQYF. CDR3 coding DNA: TGTGCCAGCAGCTCTCAACTAGCGGGAAAGACCCAGTACTTC.

The rearrangement links TRBV4-3 to TRBJ1-2; D might be TRBD1 (6 bases). The germline V gene encodes CDR1 LGHNA and CDR2 YSLEER. The CDR3 length is 15 residues. Trimming shortened V by 3 bases and J by 0 bases, and 11 bases separated the two germline ends. The CDR3 coding sequence is TGCGCCAGCAGCCATACGACAGGAGCTAACTATGGCTACACCTTC. Its protein is CASSHTTGANYGYTF.

CDR3 amino acids: CASSGGQEAPLANYGYTF. The CDR3 coding sequence is TGTGCCAGCAGTGGCGGACAGGAAGCCCCCCTCGCGAACTATGGCTACACCTTC. This chain uses TRBV2 with TRBJ1-2, with 7 nucleotides matching TRBD1. Losses at the gene ends were 4 bases for V and 2 bases for J; bases not matched to a gene: 16. This CDR3 spans 18 amino acids. The V gene's germline CDR1 is SNHLY and CDR2 FYNNEI.

This chain joins TRBV6-5 and TRBJ2-3; D gene uncertain. This CDR3 comprises 13 residues. Per the germline V gene, CDR1 is MNHEY and CDR2 is SVGAGI. The ends were cut back, 3 bases at V and 4 bases at J, with 8 bases in the middle. DNA for the CDR3: TGTGCCAGCAGTTATGGGCAGGCAGATACGCAGTATTTT. Translated: CASSYGQADTQYF.

The J gene is TRBJ2-1, the V gene TRBV7-9; 8 nucleotides line up with TRBD2. This CDR3 region has 15 residues. Germline-derived CDR1 and CDR2 are SEHNR and FQNEAQ (reference sequence). The junction had 12 bases not matched to a gene; V was cut back by 5 bases and J by 9 bases. CDR3 residues: CASSLGGAFRSEQFF. The CDR3 coding sequence is TGTGCCAGCAGCCTCGGGGGGGCCTTTCGGTCTGAGCAGTTCTTC.

The chain recombines TRBV7-9 with TRBJ1-2, with D possibly TRBD1 on 6 matching bases. Trimming left V 1 base short and J 5 bases short, with 14 bases between. The germline V gene has CDR1 SEHNR and CDR2 FQNEAQ (reference sequence). The CDR3 contains 15 residues. CDR3 bases: TGTGCCAGCAGCTTAGGGAGACAGGAGTTGTATGGCTACACCTTC. Translated, it gives CASSLGRQELYGYTF.

This clone was counted between two and nine times. The CDR3 nucleotides are TGCAGTGCTAGAGACAGGGCAGGCTACACCTTC. It is translated as CSARDRAGYTF. The chain recombines TRBV20-1 with TRBJ1-2, with TRBD1 as a possible D gene (5 bases). Trimming cost V 0 bases and J 8 bases, with 7 bases left between them. CDR1 is DFQATT and CDR2 is SNEGSKA in the germline V gene (reference sequence). The CDR3 is 11 amino acids.

The DNA of the CDR3 is TGTGCCAGCAGCCAATCCGGGACAGGATGGCATTCACCCCTCCACTTT. It is translated as CASSQSGTGWHSPLHF. The chain has TRBV3-1 (or the pseudogene TRBV3-2) and TRBJ1-6; 8 nucleotides align to TRBD1. Trimming at V came to 2 bases and at J to 8 bases, leaving 8 bases not matched to a gene. This CDR3 comprises 16 residues. Germline CDR1 and CDR2: LGHDT and YNNKEL (reference sequence).

This clone was recorded once. CDR3 DNA sequence: TGTGCCAGCAGCCAACGGGGTCGAGGCACTGAAGCTTTCTTT. Protein: CASSQRGRGTEAFF. The V call is TRBV3-1 (or the pseudogene TRBV3-2), the J call TRBJ1-1; D gene unclear. V was cut by 2 bases and J by 4 bases, with 11 bases left in between. CDR1 is LGHDT, CDR2 YNNKEL, per germline (reference sequence). This CDR3 is built from 14 residues.

This clone was observed a handful of times. This chain connects TRBV27 to TRBJ1-4; tentatively, D is TRBD1 (6 bases). Germline CDR1 and CDR2: MNHEY and SMNVEV (reference sequence). Trimming stripped 6 bases from V and 3 bases from J, with 11 bases between. The CDR3 is 14 residues long. The DNA of the CDR3 is TGTGCCAGCAGGGTGACAGGCGCTAATGAAAAACTGTTTTTT. As protein: CASRVTGANEKLFF.

This chain connects TRBV4-1 to TRBJ2-1; 11 bases match TRBD2. The ends lost 4 bases at V and 4 bases at J; junction bases unmatched: 3. This CDR3 is built from 15 residues. Germline V gene lookup returns CDR1 MGHRA and CDR2 YSYEKL. CDR3 region: CASSRTSGPYNEQFF. The DNA for the CDR3 is TGCGCCAGCAGCCGGACTAGCGGGCCTTACAATGAGCAGTTCTTC.

This clone was recorded only once. The chain couples TRBV14 to TRBJ1-2, with a tentative D call TRBD1 (5 bases). V was trimmed by 11 bases and J by 3 bases, leaving 19 bases between them. Looked up from germline, CDR1 is SGHDN and CDR2 is FVKESK. The CDR3 runs to 14 residues. DNA for the CDR3: TGTGCCTCACGACGAAGGGGCCAGGACTATGGCTACACCTTC. Amino acids: CASRRRGQDYGYTF.

Only one count was recorded for this clone. The chain combines TRBV3-1 (or the pseudogene TRBV3-2) with TRBJ2-2; 8 nucleotides line up with TRBD2. The CDR3 is 16 residues long. The junction had 5 bases not matched to a gene; V was cut back by 0 bases and J by 5 bases. From germline, CDR1 is LGHDT and CDR2 YNNKEL (reference sequence). CDR3 in amino acids: CASSQDAGGRTGELFF. The CDR3 bases are TGTGCCAGCAGCCAAGATGCGGGGGGACGAACCGGGGAGCTGTTTTTT.

V and J are TRBV4-1 and TRBJ1-4; 9 bases are a match to TRBD1. CDR1 is MGHRA and CDR2 is YSYEKL in the germline V gene. Trimming removed 1 base from V and 10 bases from J; junction bases left unmatched: 10. The CDR3 has 16 residues. The CDR3 bases are TGCGCCAGCAGCCAAGGTACAGGGGGCCGGAGCGTAAAACTGTTTTTT. This encodes CASSQGTGGRSVKLFF.